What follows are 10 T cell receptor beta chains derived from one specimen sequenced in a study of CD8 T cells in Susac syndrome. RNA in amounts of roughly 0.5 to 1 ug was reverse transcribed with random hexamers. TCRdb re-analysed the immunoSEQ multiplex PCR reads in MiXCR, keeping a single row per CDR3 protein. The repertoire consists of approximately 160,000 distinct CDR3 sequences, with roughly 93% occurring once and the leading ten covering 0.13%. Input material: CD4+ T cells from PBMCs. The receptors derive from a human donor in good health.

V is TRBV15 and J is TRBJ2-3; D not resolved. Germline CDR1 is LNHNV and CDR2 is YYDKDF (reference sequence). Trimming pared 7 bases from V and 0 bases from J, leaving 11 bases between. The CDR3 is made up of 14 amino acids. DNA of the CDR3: TGTGCCACCAAACAGAAAGGGAGCACAGATACGCAGTATTTT. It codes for CATKQKGSTDTQYF.

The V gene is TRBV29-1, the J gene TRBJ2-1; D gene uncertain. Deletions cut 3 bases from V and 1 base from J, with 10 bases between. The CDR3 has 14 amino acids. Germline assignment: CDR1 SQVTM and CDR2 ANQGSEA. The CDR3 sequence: CSVDRPRSYNEQFF. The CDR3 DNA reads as TGCAGCGTTGACAGACCGAGGTCCTACAATGAGCAGTTCTTC.

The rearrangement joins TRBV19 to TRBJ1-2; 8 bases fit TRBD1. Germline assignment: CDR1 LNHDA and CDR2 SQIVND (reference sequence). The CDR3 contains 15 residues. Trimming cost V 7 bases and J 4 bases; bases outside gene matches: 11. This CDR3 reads CASTNTAGTGYGYTF. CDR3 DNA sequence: TGTGCCAGTACAAATACCGCAGGGACAGGCTATGGCTACACCTTC.

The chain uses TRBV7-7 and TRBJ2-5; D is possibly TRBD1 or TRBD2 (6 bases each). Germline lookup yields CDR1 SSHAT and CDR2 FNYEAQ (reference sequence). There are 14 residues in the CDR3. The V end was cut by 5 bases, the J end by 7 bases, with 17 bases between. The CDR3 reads CASSLSGAVGTQYF. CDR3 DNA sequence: TGTGCCAGCAGCCTCTCGGGGGCGGTGGGGACCCAGTACTTC.

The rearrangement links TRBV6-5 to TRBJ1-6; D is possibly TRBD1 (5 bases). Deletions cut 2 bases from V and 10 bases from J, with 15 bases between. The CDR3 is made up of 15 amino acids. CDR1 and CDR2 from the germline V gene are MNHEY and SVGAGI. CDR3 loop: CASSYRGSGQSPLHF. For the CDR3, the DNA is TGTGCCAGCAGTTACAGGGGCTCAGGGCAATCACCCCTCCACTTT.

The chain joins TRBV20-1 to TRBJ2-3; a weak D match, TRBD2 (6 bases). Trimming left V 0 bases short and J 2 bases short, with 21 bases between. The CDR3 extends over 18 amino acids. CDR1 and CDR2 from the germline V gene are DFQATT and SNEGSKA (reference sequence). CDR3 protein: CSARDRSLGAGYTDTQYF. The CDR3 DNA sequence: TGCAGTGCTAGAGATCGGTCGTTAGGTGCGGGGTACACAGATACGCAGTATTTT.

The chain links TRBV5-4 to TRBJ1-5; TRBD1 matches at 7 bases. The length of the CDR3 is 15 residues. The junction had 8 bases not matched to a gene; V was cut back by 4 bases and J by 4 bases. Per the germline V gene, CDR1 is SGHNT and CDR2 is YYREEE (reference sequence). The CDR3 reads CASSLQGTANQPQHF. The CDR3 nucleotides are TGTGCCAGCAGCCTACAGGGGACAGCTAATCAGCCCCAGCATTTT.

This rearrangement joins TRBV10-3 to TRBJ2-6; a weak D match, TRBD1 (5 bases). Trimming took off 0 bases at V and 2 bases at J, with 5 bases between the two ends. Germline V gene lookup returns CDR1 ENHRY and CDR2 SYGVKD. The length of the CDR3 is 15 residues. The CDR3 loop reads CAISESGAGANVLTF. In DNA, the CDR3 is TGTGCCATCAGTGAGTCAGGGGCTGGGGCCAACGTCCTGACTTTC.

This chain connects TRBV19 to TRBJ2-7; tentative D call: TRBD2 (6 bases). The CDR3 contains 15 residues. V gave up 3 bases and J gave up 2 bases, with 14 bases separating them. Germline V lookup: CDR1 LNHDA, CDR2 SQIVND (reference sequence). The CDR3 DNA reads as TGTGCCAGTAGTATCGCGGCCGGGGGACCCTACGAGCAGTACTTC. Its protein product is CASSIAAGGPYEQYF.

CDR3 DNA: TGTGCCAGCCAGTTGAACACTGAAGCTTTCTTT. It encodes CASQLNTEAFF. The chain couples TRBV7-9 to TRBJ1-1; D is undetermined. This CDR3 is built from 11 residues. The V end was cut by 8 bases, the J end by 0 bases, with 4 bases between. Germline-derived CDR1 and CDR2 are SEHNR and FQNEAQ (reference sequence).